A selection of T cell receptor beta chains follows, all from one sample in a study of CD8+ T cells in alopecia areata. The repertoire was sequenced with immunoSEQ multiplex PCR; TCRdb's copy has only in-frame clones and lacks some. The repertoire holds 160,000 or so clones, with 40% to 65% as singletons. The material sequenced was CD8+ T cells sorted from blood, taken at week 0. Source of these receptors: a human donor with alopecia areata. CDR3s include the opening cysteine and the closing phenylalanine or tryptophan. D genes are given only for firm matches. Clone sizes are given selectively: once, few, many, or a class where the clone is expanded.

v_gene: TRBV4-3
abundance: -
d_gene: -
j_gene: TRBJ1-5
CDR3aa: CASSQEWGYQPQHF
CDR3nt: TGCGCCAGCAGCCAAGAATGGGGATATCAGCCCCAGCATTTT

v_gene: TRBV29-1
abundance: -
d_gene: -
j_gene: TRBJ2-3
CDR3aa: CSVAAGSSTDTQYF
CDR3nt: TGCAGCGTTGCCGCAGGGTCTAGCACAGATACGCAGTATTTT

v_gene: TRBV19
abundance: -
d_gene: -
j_gene: TRBJ1-2
CDR3aa: CASSIEDGTLYGYTF
CDR3nt: TGTGCCAGTAGTATAGAGGACGGGACTCTCTATGGCTACACCTTC

v_gene: TRBV11-2
abundance: -
d_gene: -
j_gene: TRBJ2-7
CDR3aa: CASSLGQKAYEQYF
CDR3nt: TGTGCCAGCAGCTTAGGGCAGAAGGCCTACGAGCAGTACTTC

v_gene: TRBV6-4
abundance: -
d_gene: TRBD1
j_gene: TRBJ2-7
CDR3aa: CASSDTDRAREQYF
CDR3nt: TGTGCCAGCAGTGACACGGACAGGGCAAGGGAGCAGTACTTC

v_gene: TRBV5-1
abundance: -
d_gene: TRBD2
j_gene: TRBJ2-3
CDR3aa: CASSFLAELTDTQYF
CDR3nt: TGCGCCAGCAGCTTTCTAGCGGAACTCACAGATACGCAGTATTTT

v_gene: TRBV10-3
abundance: -
d_gene: TRBD1
j_gene: TRBJ2-1
CDR3aa: CAISPGQGDYNEQFF
CDR3nt: TGTGCCATCTCACCGGGACAGGGGGACTACAATGAGCAGTTCTTC

v_gene: TRBV27
abundance: -
d_gene: -
j_gene: TRBJ2-7
CDR3aa: CASSVAGAAGPAIYEQYF
CDR3nt: TGTGCCAGCAGTGTCGCGGGTGCTGCGGGGCCCGCGATCTACGAGCAGTACTTC

v_gene: TRBV29-1
abundance: few
d_gene: -
j_gene: TRBJ1-2
CDR3aa: CSAPEGKGGYTF
CDR3nt: TGCAGCGCGCCGGAGGGAAAGGGTGGCTACACCTTC

v_gene: TRBV2
abundance: few
d_gene: -
j_gene: TRBJ2-7
CDR3aa: CASSESSYEQYF
CDR3nt: TGTGCCAGCAGTGAATCATCCTACGAGCAGTACTTC

v_gene: TRBV29-1
abundance: -
d_gene: TRBD1
j_gene: TRBJ1-2
CDR3aa: CSVYGQGPYGYTF
CDR3nt: TGCAGCGTATACGGACAGGGGCCCTATGGCTACACCTTC

v_gene: TRBV13
abundance: few
d_gene: TRBD1
j_gene: TRBJ2-7
CDR3aa: CASSSGGYEQYF
CDR3nt: TGTGCCAGCAGCTCAGGGGGCTACGAGCAGTACTTC

v_gene: TRBV9
abundance: -
d_gene: -
j_gene: TRBJ1-2
CDR3aa: CASSVDREANYGYTF
CDR3nt: TGTGCCAGCAGCGTAGATCGAGAAGCTAACTATGGCTACACCTTC

v_gene: TRBV25-1
abundance: -
d_gene: -
j_gene: TRBJ1-6
CDR3aa: CASSERSYNSPLHF
CDR3nt: TGTGCCAGCAGTGAGCGCTCCTATAATTCACCCCTCCACTTT

v_gene: TRBV29-1
abundance: few
d_gene: TRBD2
j_gene: TRBJ2-7
CDR3aa: CSVVGGTSGRAYEQYF
CDR3nt: TGCAGCGTTGTAGGCGGGACTAGCGGCCGGGCCTACGAGCAGTACTTC

v_gene: TRBV25-1
abundance: few
d_gene: -
j_gene: TRBJ1-2
CDR3aa: CASSPRNTKQGLSYTF
CDR3nt: TGTGCCAGCAGCCCAAGGAACACAAAACAGGGACTAAGCTACACCTTC

v_gene: TRBV9
abundance: once
d_gene: TRBD2
j_gene: TRBJ2-3
CDR3aa: CASSKSGGVTDTQYF
CDR3nt: TGTGCCAGCAGCAAAAGCGGGGGGGTCACAGATACGCAGTATTTT

v_gene: TRBV4-1
abundance: -
d_gene: -
j_gene: TRBJ2-3
CDR3aa: CASSQVRQSTDTQYF
CDR3nt: TGCGCCAGCAGCCAAGTACGGCAGAGCACAGATACGCAGTATTTT

v_gene: TRBV5-1
abundance: -
d_gene: TRBD1
j_gene: TRBJ2-1
CDR3aa: CASSSGTGNNEQFF
CDR3nt: TGCGCCAGCAGCTCCGGGACAGGGAACAATGAGCAGTTCTTC

v_gene: TRBV7-2
abundance: few
d_gene: TRBD1
j_gene: TRBJ2-7
CDR3aa: CASSPRTGTDYEQYF
CDR3nt: TGTGCCAGCAGCCCGAGGACAGGGACAGACTACGAGCAGTACTTC

v_gene: TRBV30
abundance: once
d_gene: -
j_gene: TRBJ1-1
CDR3aa: CAWSDVGTEAFF
CDR3nt: TGTGCCTGGAGCGATGTGGGCACTGAAGCTTTCTTT

v_gene: TRBV29-1
abundance: -
d_gene: TRBD1
j_gene: TRBJ2-1
CDR3aa: CSVVGQKDYNEQFF
CDR3nt: TGCAGCGTTGTGGGACAGAAGGATTACAATGAGCAGTTCTTC

v_gene: TRBV19
abundance: few
d_gene: TRBD2
j_gene: TRBJ2-1
CDR3aa: CASSVTSGRYNEQFF
CDR3nt: TGTGCCAGTAGTGTAACTAGCGGCCGTTACAATGAGCAGTTCTTC

v_gene: TRBV23-1
abundance: few
d_gene: -
j_gene: TRBJ1-4
CDR3aa: CASVDRPTNEKLFF
CDR3nt: TGCGCCAGCGTGGACAGACCCACTAATGAAAAACTGTTTTTT

v_gene: TRBV30
abundance: -
d_gene: TRBD1
j_gene: TRBJ2-7
CDR3aa: CAWSARTGNEQYF
CDR3nt: TGTGCCTGGAGCGCCCGGACAGGGAACGAGCAGTACTTC

v_gene: TRBV30
abundance: -
d_gene: -
j_gene: TRBJ2-1
CDR3aa: CAWSVGISNEQFF
CDR3nt: TGTGCCTGGAGTGTAGGGATTTCCAATGAGCAGTTCTTC

v_gene: TRBV6-6
abundance: -
d_gene: -
j_gene: TRBJ1-2
CDR3aa: CASSYGPQSGYTF
CDR3nt: TGTGCCAGCAGTTACGGGCCACAGTCGGGCTACACCTTC

v_gene: TRBV29-1
abundance: -
d_gene: -
j_gene: TRBJ2-2
CDR3aa: CSAPTGNTGELFF
CDR3nt: TGCAGCGCCCCCACAGGGAACACCGGGGAGCTGTTTTTT

v_gene: TRBV11-2
abundance: -
d_gene: -
j_gene: TRBJ1-4
CDR3aa: CASSRENEKLFF
CDR3nt: TGTGCCAGCAGTCGGGAAAATGAAAAACTGTTTTTT

v_gene: TRBV6-5
abundance: -
d_gene: -
j_gene: TRBJ2-5
CDR3aa: CASSYSPSGETQYF
CDR3nt: TGTGCCAGCAGTTACTCGCCTAGTGGGGAGACCCAGTACTTC

v_gene: TRBV5-6
abundance: -
d_gene: -
j_gene: TRBJ2-7
CDR3aa: CASSSYSYEQYF
CDR3nt: TGTGCCAGCAGCTCTTACTCCTACGAGCAGTACTTC

v_gene: TRBV6-5
abundance: -
d_gene: -
j_gene: TRBJ2-1
CDR3aa: CASSYGHEQFF
CDR3nt: TGTGCCAGCAGTTACGGACATGAGCAGTTCTTC

v_gene: TRBV15
abundance: -
d_gene: -
j_gene: TRBJ1-4
CDR3aa: CATSRVVVMSGEKLFF
CDR3nt: TGTGCCACCAGCAGAGTCGTCGTAATGTCTGGGGAAAAACTGTTTTTT

v_gene: TRBV5-1
abundance: once
d_gene: TRBD2
j_gene: TRBJ2-3
CDR3aa: CASSLETSKTDTQYF
CDR3nt: TGCGCCAGCAGCTTGGAGACTAGCAAAACAGATACGCAGTATTTT

v_gene: TRBV27
abundance: few
d_gene: TRBD2
j_gene: TRBJ2-7
CDR3aa: CASSLGSGGQYEQYF
CDR3nt: TGTGCCAGCAGTTTGGGTAGCGGGGGGCAGTACGAGCAGTACTTC

v_gene: TRBV7-2
abundance: few
d_gene: -
j_gene: TRBJ2-3
CDR3aa: CASSFQGNTDTQYF
CDR3nt: TGTGCCAGCAGCTTTCAGGGGAACACAGATACGCAGTATTTT

v_gene: TRBV6-5
abundance: -
d_gene: -
j_gene: TRBJ2-6
CDR3aa: CASSYLTSSGANVLTF
CDR3nt: TGTGCCAGCAGTTACCTGACTAGTTCCGGGGCCAACGTCCTGACTTTC

v_gene: TRBV15
abundance: -
d_gene: -
j_gene: TRBJ2-2
CDR3aa: CATSGDTNTGELFF
CDR3nt: TGTGCCACCAGCGGGGACACAAACACCGGGGAGCTGTTTTTT

v_gene: TRBV29-1
abundance: -
d_gene: TRBD1
j_gene: TRBJ1-2
CDR3aa: CSVRTGGNGYTF
CDR3nt: TGCAGCGTTCGGACAGGGGGGAATGGCTACACCTTC

v_gene: TRBV29-1
abundance: -
d_gene: -
j_gene: TRBJ2-1
CDR3aa: CSVYLGGYYNEQFF
CDR3nt: TGCAGCGTTTATTTAGGGGGGTACTACAATGAGCAGTTCTTC

v_gene: TRBV27
abundance: -
d_gene: -
j_gene: TRBJ1-1
CDR3aa: CASSLRGSNTEAFF
CDR3nt: TGTGCCAGCAGCTTAAGGGGGTCTAACACTGAAGCTTTCTTT

v_gene: TRBV30
abundance: -
d_gene: TRBD1
j_gene: TRBJ2-1
CDR3aa: CAWSSTGGSYNEQFF
CDR3nt: TGTGCCTGGAGTTCCACAGGGGGGTCCTACAATGAGCAGTTCTTC

v_gene: TRBV7-3
abundance: -
d_gene: -
j_gene: TRBJ2-3
CDR3aa: CASSLTGGSTDTQYF
CDR3nt: TGTGCCAGCAGCTTAACGGGGGGATCCACAGATACGCAGTATTTT

v_gene: TRBV9
abundance: -
d_gene: -
j_gene: TRBJ2-6
CDR3aa: CASAASVGANVLTF
CDR3nt: TGTGCCAGCGCCGCAAGTGTTGGGGCCAACGTCCTGACTTTC

v_gene: TRBV14
abundance: -
d_gene: -
j_gene: TRBJ1-2
CDR3aa: CASSLRQNPRGGYTF
CDR3nt: TGTGCCAGCAGCCTCAGACAGAACCCTCGAGGTGGCTACACCTTC

v_gene: TRBV25-1
abundance: -
d_gene: -
j_gene: TRBJ1-2
CDR3aa: CASSERGPEDGYTF
CDR3nt: TGTGCCAGCAGTGAGCGAGGGCCGGAGGATGGCTACACCTTC

v_gene: TRBV14
abundance: -
d_gene: -
j_gene: TRBJ2-3
CDR3aa: CASSQGSADTQYF
CDR3nt: TGTGCCAGCAGCCAAGGGAGCGCAGATACGCAGTATTTT

v_gene: TRBV13
abundance: -
d_gene: -
j_gene: TRBJ1-1
CDR3aa: CASSLGFGANTEAFF
CDR3nt: TGTGCCAGCAGCCTAGGTTTTGGGGCCAACACTGAAGCTTTCTTT

v_gene: TRBV11-2
abundance: -
d_gene: -
j_gene: TRBJ1-6
CDR3aa: CASSLGLASDYNSPLHF
CDR3nt: TGTGCCAGCAGCTTAGGGTTAGCGTCAGACTATAATTCACCCCTCCACTTT

v_gene: TRBV5-1
abundance: -
d_gene: -
j_gene: TRBJ2-7
CDR3aa: CASSFPGAYEQYF
CDR3nt: TGCGCCAGCAGCTTTCCGGGCGCCTACGAGCAGTACTTC

v_gene: TRBV30
abundance: -
d_gene: -
j_gene: TRBJ1-2
CDR3aa: CAWRAGSYGYTF
CDR3nt: TGTGCCTGGCGCGCAGGATCATATGGCTACACCTTC

v_gene: TRBV10-2
abundance: -
d_gene: TRBD2
j_gene: TRBJ2-3
CDR3aa: CASSEVGLASDTQYF
CDR3nt: TGCGCCAGCAGTGAAGTTGGACTAGCGTCTGATACGCAGTATTTT

v_gene: TRBV15
abundance: -
d_gene: -
j_gene: TRBJ1-5
CDR3aa: CATRPGGNQPQHF
CDR3nt: TGTGCCACCAGGCCAGGGGGCAATCAGCCCCAGCATTTT

v_gene: TRBV27
abundance: -
d_gene: -
j_gene: TRBJ2-7
CDR3aa: CASGWGGPGEQYF
CDR3nt: TGTGCCAGCGGATGGGGGGGGCCAGGCGAGCAGTACTTC

v_gene: TRBV25-1
abundance: -
d_gene: TRBD1
j_gene: TRBJ1-6
CDR3aa: CASQTGGATPLHF
CDR3nt: TGTGCCAGCCAGACAGGGGGTGCGACACCCCTCCACTTT

v_gene: TRBV30
abundance: once
d_gene: -
j_gene: TRBJ2-1
CDR3aa: CAAIRNFPGSYNEQFF
CDR3nt: TGTGCCGCAATCCGTAATTTCCCTGGCTCCTACAATGAGCAGTTCTTC

v_gene: TRBV11-2
abundance: -
d_gene: -
j_gene: TRBJ1-6
CDR3aa: CASSFKSSYNSPLHF
CDR3nt: TGTGCCAGCAGCTTTAAGAGCTCCTATAATTCACCCCTCCACTTT

v_gene: TRBV6-5
abundance: -
d_gene: TRBD2
j_gene: TRBJ2-3
CDR3aa: CASSLAGGTDTQYF
CDR3nt: TGTGCCAGCAGCTTAGCGGGGGGCACAGATACGCAGTATTTT

v_gene: TRBV6-5
abundance: -
d_gene: TRBD1
j_gene: TRBJ2-7
CDR3aa: CASSYWGTGDYEQYF
CDR3nt: TGTGCCAGCAGTTACTGGGGGACAGGGGACTACGAGCAGTACTTC

v_gene: TRBV2
abundance: -
d_gene: TRBD1
j_gene: TRBJ2-1
CDR3aa: CASAGKDGTGYNEQFF
CDR3nt: TGTGCCAGCGCCGGAAAAGACGGGACAGGCTACAATGAGCAGTTCTTC